Presented here are 18 T cell receptor beta chains from one specimen sequenced in a study of CD8 T cells in Susac syndrome (dated by TCRdb to the late 2010s). Library method: the immunoSEQ multiplex PCR assay. RNA was extracted using the RNeasy kit, and roughly 0.5 to 1 ug of the RNA was reverse transcribed with random hexamers. TCRdb reanalyzed the raw reads on its own, using fastp at Q25 for trimming and MiXCR for clone calling, and kept in-frame beta chains. For every CDR3 protein sequence, its rows merge into one entry that carries the most common genes and DNA. The sample table lists approximately 150,000 distinct CDR3 sequences, approximately 93% of them with a count of one. In total, the top ten clones hold under 0.095% of the sample. Sequenced: CD4+ T cells from PBMCs. These receptors came from a human donor in good health.

The chain combines TRBV9 with TRBJ2-2; maybe TRBD2 (6 bases). Germline assignment: CDR1 SGDLS and CDR2 YYNGEE. The germline V and J ends were trimmed by 4 bases and 5 bases, with 12 bases remaining between them. The CDR3 totals 14 residues. CDR3 bases: TGTGCCAGCAGCCCCATCCGGGGGACCGGGGAGCTGTTTTTT. Protein: CASSPIRGTGELFF.

V usage is TRBV18 and J usage is TRBJ2-3; a weak D match, TRBD2 (5 bases). V dropped 0 bases and J dropped 1 base, with 8 bases sitting between them. Germline values: CDR1 KGHSH, CDR2 LQKENI. The CDR3 runs 15 residues. This CDR3 reads CASSPPSRGTDTQYF. The CDR3 region has the DNA TGTGCCAGCTCACCACCATCGCGGGGCACAGATACGCAGTATTTT.

In its sample, this clonotype was seen once. The chain recombines TRBV4-1 with TRBJ1-3; no firm D call. The CDR3 consists of 16 residues. V was trimmed by 1 base and J by 0 bases, leaving 10 bases between them. Germline lookup yields CDR1 MGHRA and CDR2 YSYEKL. The CDR3 is CASSQGASFSGNTIYF. CDR3 sequence (DNA): TGCGCCAGCAGCCAAGGAGCCAGTTTCTCTGGAAACACCATATATTTT.

The chain is built from TRBV12-3 or TRBV12-4 and TRBJ1-1, with D unclear. This CDR3 is 13 amino acids long. The ends were cut back, 3 bases at V and 1 base at J, with 6 bases in the middle. The CDR3 loop is CASSFNANTEAFF. CDR3 bases: TGTGCCAGCAGTTTTAACGCGAACACTGAAGCTTTCTTT.

The V and J genes are TRBV18 and TRBJ2-6; TRBD1 matches 8 bases. Unmatched junction bases numbered 2, after V lost 1 base and J lost 3 bases. The length of the CDR3 is 16 residues. Per the germline V gene, CDR1 is KGHSH and CDR2 is LQKENI. The CDR3 DNA reads TGTGCCAGCTCACCACTCAGGGGGCTTGGGGCCAACGTCCTGACTTTC. It encodes CASSPLRGLGANVLTF. The whole variable domain, filled in from reference TRBV18 and TRBJ2-6, reads NAGVMQNPRHLVRRRGQEARLRCSPMKGHSHVYWYRQLPEEGLKFMVYLQKENIIDESGMPKERFSAEFPKEGPSILRIQQVVRGDSAAYFCASSPLRGLGANVLTFGAGSRLTVL.

The chain uses TRBV20-1 and TRBJ1-4; 8 nucleotides match TRBD1. The trim removed 5 bases at V and 5 bases at J, leaving 7 bases unmatched. The V gene's germline CDR1 is DFQATT and CDR2 SNEGSKA (reference sequence). The CDR3 runs to 14 residues. The CDR3 is CSASTTGANEKLFF. The CDR3 DNA is TGCAGTGCTTCCACGACAGGGGCAAATGAAAAACTGTTTTTT.

The rearrangement uses TRBV30 and TRBJ1-1; D perhaps matches TRBD1 (6 bases). Trimming pared 3 bases from V and 4 bases from J, leaving 12 bases between. Germline V CDR1 and CDR2: GTSNPN, SVGIG (reference sequence). This CDR3 spans 13 amino acids. CDR3 coding DNA: TGTGCCTGGAGAAGAGTAGGGGGCACTGAAGCTTTCTTT. This translates into CAWRRVGGTEAFF.

The chain has TRBV7-8 and TRBJ1-2; D is ambiguous. The CDR3 runs to 14 residues. Germline values: CDR1 SGHVS, CDR2 FQNEAQ. V dropped 0 bases and J dropped 6 bases, with 11 bases sitting between them. The CDR3 coding sequence is TGTGCCAGCAGCTTAGCAGAGGGAATCAATGGCTACACCTTC. Its protein product is CASSLAEGINGYTF.

V is TRBV20-1 and J is TRBJ1-5, with 8 nucleotides matching TRBD1. CDR1 and CDR2 (germline): DFQATT, SNEGSKA (reference sequence). The CDR3 is 16 residues long. J gave up 1 base and V 3 bases, and 8 bases lay outside the gene matches. CDR3 DNA: TGCAGTGCTAGTCTCCCAGGGGGCGCAAGCAATCAGCCCCAGCATTTT. Translated, it gives CSASLPGGASNQPQHF.

The chain couples TRBV7-6 to TRBJ2-1, with D possibly matching TRBD2 (5 bases). The ends were cut back, 1 base at V and 7 bases at J, with 20 bases in the middle. CDR3 length equals 17 residues. Germline loops: CDR1 SGHVS, CDR2 FNYEAQ. In DNA, the CDR3 is TGTGCCAGCAGCTTAGTCTCCCACGGGCCGAGGGCAAATGAGCAGTTCTTC. It translates to CASSLVSHGPRANEQFF.

The chain recombines TRBV7-9 with TRBJ1-2; 7 nucleotides align to TRBD1. CDR3 length: 16 amino acids. Germline V gene data show CDR1 as SEHNR and CDR2 as FQNEAQ (reference sequence). J gave up 4 bases and V 4 bases, and 12 bases lay outside the gene matches. CDR3 in amino acids: CASSSLDQGGGYGYTF. CDR3 in DNA: TGTGCCAGCAGCTCGTTAGACCAGGGGGGTGGCTATGGCTACACCTTC.

V gene TRBV30 combines with J gene TRBJ2-7, with D possibly TRBD2 on 5 matching bases. The germline gives CDR1 GTSNPN, CDR2 SVGIG (reference sequence). Trimming took 2 bases from V and 2 from J, leaving 10 bases between them. This CDR3 spans 13 amino acids. This CDR3 is CAWSIGETYEQYF. CDR3 nucleotides: TGTGCCTGGAGTATCGGGGAAACCTACGAGCAGTACTTC.

The chain has TRBV18 and TRBJ2-5; 10 bases agree with TRBD1. With 8 bases clipped from V and 2 bases from J, the junction kept 5 bases outside the gene matches. Germline V gene lookup returns CDR1 KGHSH and CDR2 LQKENI. The length of the CDR3 is 14 residues. CDR3 in DNA: TGTGCCAGCGCGGACAGGGGGGATCAAGAGACCCAGTACTTC. Amino acids: CASADRGDQETQYF.

The chain carries TRBV5-1 and TRBJ1-1; no clear D gene. CDR3 length: 14 amino acids. Trimming left V 3 bases short and J 1 base short, with 10 bases between. Germline V gene data show CDR1 as SGHRS and CDR2 as YFSETQ. Here the CDR3 DNA reads TGCGCCAGCAGCTCGGGGTCGACGAACACTGAAGCTTTCTTT. Translation: CASSSGSTNTEAFF. Full variable domain (rest looked up from reference TRBV5-1 and TRBJ1-1): KAGVTQTPRYLIKTRGQQVTLSCSPISGHRSVSWYQQTPGQGLQFLFEYFSETQRNKGNFPGRFSGRQFSNSRSEMNVSTLELGDSALYLCASSSGSTNTEAFFGQGTRLTVV.

CDR3 region: CASSLSIRVGENTEAFF. Here the CDR3 DNA reads TGTGCCAGCAGCCTAAGTATCCGGGTGGGAGAGAACACTGAAGCTTTCTTT. The chain links TRBV9 to TRBJ1-1; no definite D call. This CDR3 comprises 17 residues. The germline V gene encodes CDR1 SGDLS and CDR2 YYNGEE. Deletions cut 4 bases from V and 1 base from J, with 20 bases between. The full variable domain, its missing parts supplied by reference TRBV9 and TRBJ1-1, is DSGVTQTPKHLITATGQRVTLRCSPRSGDLSVYWYQQSLDQGLQFLIQYYNGEERAKGNILERFSAQQFPDLHSELNLSSLELGDSALYFCASSLSIRVGENTEAFFGQGTRLTVV.

V gene TRBV30 combines with J gene TRBJ2-1; D gene ambiguous. Per germline, CDR1 GTSNPN and CDR2 SVGIG (reference sequence). Trimming shortened V by 3 bases and J by 0 bases, and 12 bases separated the two germline ends. This CDR3 region has 15 residues. The CDR3 DNA sequence: TGTGCCTGGAGCCCCGGGTGGGGCTCCTACAATGAGCAGTTCTTC. The encoded protein is CAWSPGWGSYNEQFF.

The CDR3 DNA is TGCAGTGCTAGGACAGGGAACCCTTATGCGGATACGCAGTATTTT. Translation gives CSARTGNPYADTQYF. The chain is built from TRBV20-1 and TRBJ2-3; 7 nucleotides match TRBD1. In germline, CDR1 is DFQATT, CDR2 SNEGSKA (reference sequence). After removal of 3 bases from V and 6 bases from J, the junction contained 12 bases not matched to a gene. The CDR3 spans 15 residues.

The chain links TRBV5-1 to TRBJ1-2, with TRBD1 matching 7 bases. With V trimmed by 2 bases and J by 2 bases, 6 bases remained unmatched. The CDR3 has 15 amino acids. CDR1 is SGHRS, CDR2 YFSETQ, per germline. CDR3 sequence (DNA): TGCGCCAGCAGCTTAGGGAGGGGGCAAAACTATGGCTACACCTTC. Amino acid sequence: CASSLGRGQNYGYTF.